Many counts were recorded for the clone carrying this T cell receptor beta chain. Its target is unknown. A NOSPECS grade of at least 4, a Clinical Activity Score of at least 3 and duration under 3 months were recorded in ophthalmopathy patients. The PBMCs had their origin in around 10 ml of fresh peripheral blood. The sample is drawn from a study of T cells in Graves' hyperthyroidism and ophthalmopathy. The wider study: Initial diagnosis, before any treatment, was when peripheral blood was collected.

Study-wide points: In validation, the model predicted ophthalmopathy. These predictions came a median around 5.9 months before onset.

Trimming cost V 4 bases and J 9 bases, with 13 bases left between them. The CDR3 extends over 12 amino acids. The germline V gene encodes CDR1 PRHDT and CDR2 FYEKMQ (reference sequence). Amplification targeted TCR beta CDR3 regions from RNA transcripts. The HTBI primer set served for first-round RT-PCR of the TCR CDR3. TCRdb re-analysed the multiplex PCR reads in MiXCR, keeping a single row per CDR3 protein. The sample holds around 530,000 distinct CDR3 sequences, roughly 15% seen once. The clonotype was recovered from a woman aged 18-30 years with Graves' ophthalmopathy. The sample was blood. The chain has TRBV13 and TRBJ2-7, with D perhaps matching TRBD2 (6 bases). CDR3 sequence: CASSSGDFGQYF. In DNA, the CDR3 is TGTGCCAGCAGCTCCGGGGACTTCGGGCAGTACTTC.